Reported below is one T cell receptor (beta chain). The data originate from a study of CD8 T cells in Susac syndrome. Negative isolation was used for CD8+ and CD4+ T cells and FACS enrichment for TEMRA cells. After removal of 7 bases from V and 8 bases from J, the junction contained 12 bases not matched to a gene. There are 15 residues in the CDR3. In germline, CDR1 is MDHEN, CDR2 SYDVKM. Random-hexamer reverse transcription was applied to about 0.45 to 1 ug RNA. TCRdb independently ran MiXCR on the immunoSEQ multiplex PCR reads; one entry per CDR3 protein. The sample consists of some 220,000 distinct CDR3 sequences, 95% of them appearing once.

The TCR sequence derives from a human donor with multiple sclerosis. The chain is built from TRBV28 and TRBJ2-1, with TRBD1 matching over 9 bases. Sequenced sample: CD4+ T cells from PBMCs. DNA of the CDR3: TGTGCCAGCATCGAAACCGGGACAGGGTTTTATGAGCAGTTCTTC. This gives the protein CASIETGTGFYEQFF.